The 11 T cell receptor beta chains below all came from one sample that was sequenced in a study of T cells in Graves' hyperthyroidism and ophthalmopathy (dated by TCRdb to the late 2010s). Preparation of the library involved multiplex PCR. The listed sequencing device is Illumina HiSeq 2000. Amplification of TCR beta CDR3 regions was carried out from RNA transcripts. The TCR CDR3 was subjected to a first round of RT-PCR using the HTBI primer set and the Qiagen OneStep RT-PCR kit. Starting from the raw public reads, TCRdb applied fastp trimming at Q25, assembled clones with MiXCR and retained in-frame beta chains. Each record represents a unique CDR3 protein, reported with the most common genes and DNA among its rows. The sample records some 270,000 distinct CDR3 sequences, roughly an eighth of which are singletons. Roughly 7.9% of the sample is taken by the ten largest. Source material: blood. These receptors all stem from a woman aged 40 to 50 with Graves' hyperthyroidism.

This clonotype was seen only a few times. V usage is TRBV12-3 or TRBV12-4 and J usage is TRBJ2-2; D tentatively reads TRBD1 or TRBD2 (7 bases each). The CDR3 has 15 residues. V gave up 6 bases and J gave up 4 bases, with 15 bases separating them. As DNA, the CDR3 is TGTGCCAGCAGCAAACAGGGGAGGGGCACCGGGGAGCTGTTTTTT. It encodes CASSKQGRGTGELFF.

This clonotype was seen repeatedly, ten times or more. V and J are TRBV28 and TRBJ1-1; D not resolved. Deletions cut 3 bases from V and 11 bases from J, with 13 bases between. The CDR3 is 12 amino acids. The germline gives CDR1 MDHEN, CDR2 SYDVKM. CDR3 region: CASSFGRRTAFF. For the CDR3, the DNA is TGTGCCAGCAGTTTCGGGCGGAGGACGGCTTTCTTT.

The V call is TRBV11-2, the J call TRBJ2-7, with D perhaps assigned TRBD1 or TRBD2 (5 bases each). V was pared by 1 base and J by 6 bases, with 16 bases between. This CDR3 contains 15 residues. CDR1 is SGHAT and CDR2 is FQNNGV in the germline V gene. Here the CDR3 DNA reads TGTGCCAGCAGCTTAGTACCCGGATCGGGGCGCGAGCAGTACTTC. Protein: CASSLVPGSGREQYF.

This rearrangement joins TRBV18 to TRBJ2-7; perhaps TRBD2 as D (5 bases). Germline CDR1 reads KGHSH; CDR2 reads LQKENI. The CDR3 is 14 amino acids. V gave up 3 bases and J gave up 3 bases, with 12 bases separating them. For the CDR3, the DNA is TGTGCCAGCTCACCCGGACTTGGAGGCTACGAGCAGTACTTC. Protein product: CASSPGLGGYEQYF.

This clonotype was counted many times. The chain couples TRBV7-2 to TRBJ2-2, with 12 bases identical to TRBD2. The V and J ends lost 6 bases and 6 bases, in that order; junction bases with no gene match: 11. The CDR3 contains 17 residues. Looked up from germline, CDR1 is SGHTA and CDR2 is FQGNSA. The CDR3 region has the DNA TGTGCCAGCAGAAGACTAGCGGGAGAATCGTCGCCCGGGGAGCTGTTTTTT. Protein: CASRRLAGESSPGELFF.

This clonotype was observed at least ten times. The gene calls are TRBV24-1 and TRBJ2-1; D unclear. Germline assignment: CDR1 KGHDR and CDR2 SFDVKD. The CDR3 runs 15 residues. V lost 5 bases and J lost 4, with 14 bases in between. The CDR3 DNA follows: TGTGCCACCAGTGCCCCACATCTGACTTACAATGAGCAGTTCTTC. Its protein is CATSAPHLTYNEQFF.

There are many counts of this clonotype. The chain combines TRBV7-2 with TRBJ1-2, with 9 nucleotides matching TRBD1. V trimming: 1 base; J trimming: 3 bases; junction bases outside the gene matches: 3. Germline V gives CDR1 SGHTA, CDR2 FQGNSA. CDR3 size: 15 residues. CDR3 sequence (DNA): TGTGCCAGCAGCTTAGGACAGGGGGGGCACTATGGCTACACCTTC. As protein: CASSLGQGGHYGYTF.

The chain recombines TRBV7-9 with TRBJ2-7; 8 nucleotides match TRBD1. V lost 5 bases and J lost 5; bases outside the gene matches: 14. This CDR3 spans 16 amino acids. Germline CDR1 SEHNR, CDR2 FQNEAQ (reference sequence). As DNA, the CDR3 is TGTGCCAGCAGCCGTACCGGGGCAGGGGGCCGAAACGAGCAGTACTTC. Amino acid sequence: CASSRTGAGGRNEQYF. Complete variable domain (other parts from reference TRBV7-9 and TRBJ2-7): DTGVSQNPRHKITKRGQNVTFRCDPISEHNRLYWYRQTLGQGPEFLTYFQNEAQLEKSRLLSDRFSAERPKGSFSTLEIQRTEQGDSAMYLCASSRTGAGGRNEQYFGPGTRLTVT.

Many counts were recorded for this clonotype. The rearrangement joins TRBV28 to TRBJ1-5; no clear D gene. Germline V gene lookup returns CDR1 MDHEN and CDR2 SYDVKM. The germline V and J ends were trimmed by 2 bases and 5 bases, with 10 bases remaining between them. CDR3 size: 14 residues. CDR3 loop: CASSLGQTYQPQHF. For the CDR3, the DNA is TGTGCCAGCAGTTTAGGGCAGACTTATCAGCCCCAGCATTTT.

J is TRBJ2-7 and V is TRBV7-2; TRBD2 might be the D (6 bases). V dropped 5 bases and J dropped 6 bases, with 23 bases sitting between them. Per germline, CDR1 SGHTA and CDR2 FQGNSA. The CDR3 contains 16 residues. CDR3 coding DNA: TGTGCCAGCAGCCCACATGGTAGCGTCACGGAGGGCGAGCAGTACTTC. Translated: CASSPHGSVTEGEQYF.

The chain has TRBV6-1 and TRBJ2-6, with D tentatively TRBD1 (6 bases). Per the germline V gene, CDR1 is MNHNS and CDR2 is SASEGT. This CDR3 has 14 amino acids. V lost 5 bases to trimming and J lost 4 bases, with 9 bases between them. CDR3 sequence reads: CASSPQGGANVLTF. The CDR3 DNA sequence: TGTGCCAGCAGTCCACAGGGAGGGGCCAACGTCCTGACTTTC.